This T cell receptor (beta chain) was profiled in a study of blood T cell repertoires in COVID-19. Study-wide context: Acute and convalescent COVID-19 samples came from the United States, Italy and Spain.

Here immunoSEQ multiplex PCR was the method, and the copy in TCRdb shows in-frame clones only, minus some. The sample carries under 70,000 clones, around nine tenths recorded once. The CDR3 extends over 13 amino acids. Trimming left V 6 bases short and J 1 base short, with 8 bases between. Germline-derived CDR1 and CDR2 are MNHEY and SVGAGI. This sequence joins TRBV6-5 and TRBJ2-3; D not resolved. The specimen sequenced was peripheral blood. The receptor was derived from an elderly man with acute or convalescent COVID-19. CDR3 sequence reads: CASRAPGTDTQYF. CDR3 nucleotides: TGTGCCAGCAGAGCCCCGGGCACAGATACGCAGTATTTT.